Sequencing of this T cell receptor (beta chain) was carried out in a study of CD8 T cells in ankylosing spondylitis. Germline CDR1 and CDR2: MNHNY and SVGAGI (reference sequence). The CDR3 has 18 residues. Trimming took 6 bases from V and 1 from J, leaving 24 bases between them. Many counts were recorded for this clonotype. 5'-RACE, quantitative and with molecular barcodes, yielded the TCR beta libraries. MiXCR, applied by TCRdb to the 5' RACE reads, yields one record per CDR3 protein. The sample consists of 150,000 to 200,000 distinct CDR3 sequences, around a sixth of them appearing once. The source of this sequence is a male donor between 10 and 30 years old with ankylosing spondylitis or in good health (not recorded which). Sequencing was performed on blood, either unsorted or a sorted T cell fraction (not recorded which). This chain uses TRBV6-6 with TRBJ2-5; TRBD1 is a possible D gene (5 bases). CDR3 nucleotide sequence: TGTGCCAGCAGCCCATCCCACTGGGAAAGGGGAATCCAAGAGACCCAGTACTTC. Amino acids: CASSPSHWERGIQETQYF.